The 30 T cell receptor beta chains below come from one sample, sequenced in a study of cytomegalovirus exposure and HLA in healthy donors. This table comes from immunoSEQ multiplex PCR, and its TCRdb copy is limited to in-frame clones, with some not included. The data hold approximately 270,000 clones, with around 87% observed a single time. The sample taken for sequencing was PBMCs. These receptors all come from a woman aged 18-29 years in good health and CMV-seronegative.

The rearrangement links TRBV5-4 to TRBJ2-2; no clear D gene. Germline V lookup: CDR1 SGHNT, CDR2 YYREEE (reference sequence). The CDR3 extends over 13 amino acids. The V end was cut by 4 bases, the J end by 9 bases, with 13 bases between. Here the CDR3 reads CASSTPISWELFF. The DNA of the CDR3 is TGTGCCAGCAGCACCCCTATTTCGTGGGAGCTGTTTTTT.

The rearrangement uses TRBV19 and TRBJ2-3; TRBD2 agrees at 12 bases. V dropped 5 bases and J dropped 4; count of bases not matched to a gene: 4. Germline assignment: CDR1 LNHDA and CDR2 SQIVND (reference sequence). The CDR3 extends over 15 amino acids. CDR3 coding DNA: TGTGCCAGTAGTCTGACTAGCGGGGGTCCAGATACGCAGTATTTT. As protein: CASSLTSGGPDTQYF. Using reference TRBV19 and TRBJ2-3 for the parts outside the CDR3, the full variable domain is DGGITQSPKYLFRKEGQNVTLSCEQNLNHDAMYWYRQDPGQGLRLIYYSQIVNDFQKGDIAEGYSVSREKKESFPLTVTSAQKNPTAFYLCASSLTSGGPDTQYFGPGTRLTVL.

This clone was found a few times. The chain recombines TRBV10-2 with TRBJ2-5, with TRBD1 matching over 7 bases. The CDR3 length is 15 residues. Trimming at V came to 5 bases and at J to 2 bases, leaving 8 bases not matched to a gene. The germline CDR1 and CDR2 sequences are WSHSY and SAAADI. The CDR3 loop is CASSKGQTNQETQYF. CDR3 DNA: TGCGCCAGCAGTAAGGGACAGACAAATCAAGAGACCCAGTACTTC.

This chain links TRBV11-2 with TRBJ2-2; TRBD2 aligns across 12 bases. CDR3 length: 16 residues. The V and J ends lost 3 bases and 10 bases, in that order; junction bases with no gene match: 9. In germline, CDR1 is SGHAT, CDR2 FQNNGV. The CDR3 sequence: CASSFGTSGRTSELFF. The CDR3 region has the DNA TGTGCCAGCAGCTTCGGGACTAGCGGGCGGACGTCGGAGCTGTTTTTT.

This chain uses TRBV10-3 with TRBJ2-7; 7 bases line up with TRBD2. The germline V gene encodes CDR1 ENHRY and CDR2 SYGVKD. V shed 6 bases, J shed 5 bases, and the junction held 16 bases outside the gene matches. The CDR3 loop spans 16 amino acids. The CDR3: CAIRSAAQGGGDEQYF. The DNA for the CDR3 is TGTGCCATCAGGTCCGCTGCGCAGGGTGGGGGGGACGAGCAGTACTTC.

This clone was recorded a few times. The CDR3 DNA follows: TGTGCCACGGAGGGGAACTATGGCTACACCTTC. Its protein is CATEGNYGYTF. The gene calls are TRBV11-1 and TRBJ1-2, with a weak D call TRBD1 (5 bases). CDR3 length equals 11 residues. CDR1 SGHAT and CDR2 FQDESV come from the germline V gene (reference sequence). Trimming left V 10 bases short and J 2 bases short, with 8 bases between.

CDR3 protein: CASGFRLADQETQYF. The CDR3 DNA sequence: TGTGCCAGCGGGTTCAGGTTGGCAGACCAAGAGACCCAGTACTTC. The chain links TRBV28 to TRBJ2-5; D gene ambiguous. Trimming shortened V by 8 bases and J by 0 bases, and 16 bases separated the two germline ends. Looked up from germline, CDR1 is MDHEN and CDR2 is SYDVKM. The CDR3 loop spans 15 amino acids.

The J gene is TRBJ2-1, the V gene TRBV4-1, with TRBD2 as a possible D gene (6 bases). With 0 bases removed from V and 5 bases from J, the gap between germline ends came to 14 bases. Germline V CDR1 and CDR2: MGHRA, YSYEKL. The CDR3 runs 16 residues. The CDR3 reads CASSQDLAGSNNEQFF. The CDR3 nucleotides are TGCGCCAGCAGCCAAGATCTTGCGGGAAGCAACAATGAGCAGTTCTTC.

V usage is TRBV11-2 and J usage is TRBJ1-6, with D possibly being TRBD1 (5 bases). CDR1 is SGHAT and CDR2 is FQNNGV in the germline V gene. Deletions cut 4 bases from V and 15 bases from J, with 13 bases between. The CDR3 length is 12 residues. CDR3 DNA sequence: TGTGCCAGCAGCTATCAACAGGACCTCCTCCACTTT. It specifies CASSYQQDLLHF. Full variable domain (rest looked up from reference TRBV11-2 and TRBJ1-6): EAGVAQSPRYKIIEKRQSVAFWCNPISGHATLYWYQQILGQGPKLLIQFQNNGVVDDSQLPKDRFSAERLKGVDSTLKIQPAKLEDSAVYLCASSYQQDLLHFGNGTRLTVT.

In this sample, this clone turned up a few times. The V and J genes are TRBV7-9 and TRBJ2-7; D is undetermined. This CDR3 has 13 residues. V was clipped by 2 bases and J by 5 bases, with 10 bases between them. In germline, CDR1 is SEHNR, CDR2 FQNEAQ (reference sequence). Here the CDR3 DNA reads TGTGCCAGCAGCTTAATTGGCCTAGACGAGCAGTACTTC. Translating it yields CASSLIGLDEQYF. Filled out from reference TRBV7-9 and TRBJ2-7, the complete variable domain reads DTGVSQNPRHKITKRGQNVTFRCDPISEHNRLYWYRQTLGQGPEFLTYFQNEAQLEKSRLLSDRFSAERPKGSFSTLEIQRTEQGDSAMYLCASSLIGLDEQYFGPGTRLTVT.

The CDR3 sequence is CASSEMGEPYGYTF. The CDR3 coding sequence is TGTGCCAGCAGTGAAATGGGAGAGCCCTATGGCTACACCTTC. The genes are TRBV6-1 and TRBJ1-2; no definite D call. V was shortened by 2 bases and J by 4 bases, with 11 bases between the two germline ends. The CDR3 extends over 14 amino acids. Germline CDR1 MNHNS, CDR2 SASEGT.

The V gene is TRBV5-1, the J gene TRBJ2-3; perhaps TRBD2 as D (5 bases). Deletions cut 2 bases from V and 1 base from J, with 8 bases between. Germline V CDR1 and CDR2: SGHRS, YFSETQ. The CDR3 runs to 14 residues. This CDR3 is CASSFLGGTDTQYF. DNA for the CDR3: TGCGCCAGCAGCTTCCTCGGGGGCACAGATACGCAGTATTTT.

This sequence joins TRBV7-6 and TRBJ2-5; TRBD1 aligns across 7 bases. There are 14 residues in the CDR3. Germline CDR1 and CDR2: SGHVS and FNYEAQ. Trimming took 5 bases from V and 6 from J; bases not matched to a gene: 9. The CDR3 sequence: CASSAKTGVKTQYF. CDR3 bases: TGTGCCAGCAGCGCCAAAACAGGGGTGAAGACCCAGTACTTC.

This chain uses TRBV14 with TRBJ2-5; a weak D match, TRBD2 (6 bases). The CDR3 has 15 residues. V dropped 3 bases and J dropped 1 base, with 12 bases sitting between them. Germline V lookup: CDR1 SGHDN, CDR2 FVKESK. The CDR3, as DNA: TGTGCCAGCAGCCAGCCGGGAGTCCTCCAAGAGACCCAGTACTTC. It codes for CASSQPGVLQETQYF.

V is TRBV19 and J is TRBJ1-6; 8 bases match TRBD1. V trimming: 7 bases; J trimming: 7 bases; junction bases outside the gene matches: 6. Looked up from germline, CDR1 is LNHDA and CDR2 is SQIVND (reference sequence). This CDR3 contains 14 residues. CDR3 protein: CASKLTGGNSPLHF. CDR3 sequence (DNA): TGTGCCAGTAAACTTACAGGGGGAAATTCACCCCTCCACTTT.

The chain carries TRBV5-1 and TRBJ2-2; 7 bases fit TRBD1. Germline V lookup: CDR1 SGHRS, CDR2 YFSETQ. V dropped 4 bases and J dropped 4; count of bases not matched to a gene: 13. The CDR3 runs 17 residues. The CDR3 sequence is CASSHPGDGDSTGELFF. CDR3 sequence (DNA): TGCGCCAGCAGCCACCCAGGCGATGGGGACAGCACCGGGGAGCTGTTTTTT.

A note on this clone: The DNA is left out, because the CDR3 cannot be placed on it with certainty; the CDR3 is given as TCRdb lists it. The V call is TRBV2, the J call TRBJ1-3; the D segment call TRBD1 is taken from the table without a DNA check. From germline, CDR1 is SNHLY and CDR2 FYNNEI. The CDR3 spans 18 amino acids, including both terminal residues. CDR3 protein: CASTSDSQISSSGNTIYF.

This chain joins TRBV5-6 and TRBJ1-1; D unresolved. CDR3 length: 13 residues. CDR1 is SGHDT, CDR2 YYEEEE, per germline. Trimming left V 0 bases short and J 6 bases short, with 9 bases between. The CDR3 region has the DNA TGTGCCAGCAGCTTGGGATTGGAGGCTGAAGCTTTCTTT. This sequence encodes CASSLGLEAEAFF.

The count of this clone is one. V gene TRBV29-1 combines with J gene TRBJ2-1; 7 nucleotides line up with TRBD2. Germline CDR1 and CDR2: SQVTM and ANQGSEA. The CDR3 has 13 residues. With V trimmed by 3 bases and J by 8 bases, 7 bases remained unmatched. Here the CDR3 DNA reads TGCAGCGTTGATTTGGCGACTAGCTATGAGCAGTTCTTC. Residues: CSVDLATSYEQFF.

This chain connects TRBV5-4 to TRBJ1-6; TRBD1 matches 10 bases. Losses at the gene ends were 3 bases for V and 8 bases for J; bases not matched to a gene: 2. In germline, CDR1 is SGHNT, CDR2 YYREEE (reference sequence). The CDR3 spans 14 residues. The CDR3 loop is CASSSDRGDSPLHF. CDR3 DNA: TGTGCCAGCAGCTCGGACAGGGGGGATTCACCCCTCCACTTT.

The rearrangement uses TRBV9 and TRBJ1-1; possibly TRBD1 for D (6 bases). Germline V lookup: CDR1 SGDLS, CDR2 YYNGEE. V was trimmed by 0 bases and J by 0 bases, leaving 15 bases between them. The CDR3 runs 17 residues. CDR3 sequence: CASSVGDAGAMNTEAFF. Written as DNA, the CDR3 is TGTGCCAGCAGCGTAGGGGACGCAGGGGCAATGAACACTGAAGCTTTCTTT.

The V gene is TRBV2, the J gene TRBJ1-2; D perhaps matches TRBD1 (6 bases). Between the trimmed V and J ends, which lost 7 bases and 2 bases, there was a span of 14 bases. Germline V CDR1 and CDR2: SNHLY, FYNNEI. This CDR3 contains 14 residues. The CDR3 reads CASTLGQQNYGYTF. In DNA form, the CDR3 reads TGTGCCAGCACGCTCGGACAGCAAAACTATGGCTACACCTTC.

The chain has TRBV6-1 and TRBJ1-5, with TRBD1 matching over 7 bases. The CDR3 runs 16 residues. Germline CDR1 and CDR2: MNHNS and SASEGT. V trimming: 0 bases; J trimming: 3 bases; junction bases outside the gene matches: 5. CDR3 sequence (DNA): TGTGCCAGCAGTGAAGCGTCGGGGACAGTCAATCAGCCCCAGCATTTT. It translates to CASSEASGTVNQPQHF.

V gene TRBV13 combines with J gene TRBJ1-2, with D unresolved. Germline values: CDR1 PRHDT, CDR2 FYEKMQ (reference sequence). CDR3 length: 14 amino acids. V was shortened by 3 bases and J by 2 bases, with 10 bases between the two germline ends. The CDR3 loop reads CASSFGTNNYGYTF. The CDR3 DNA reads as TGTGCCAGCAGCTTTGGCACAAACAACTATGGCTACACCTTC. The full variable domain, completed using reference TRBV13 and TRBJ1-2, is AAGVIQSPRHLIKEKRETATLKCYPIPRHDTVYWYQQGPGQDPQFLISFYEKMQSDKGSIPDRFSAQQFSDYHSELNMSSLELGDSALYFCASSFGTNNYGYTFGSGTRLTVV.

J is TRBJ1-5 and V is TRBV28, with 9 bases identical to TRBD1. The V and J ends lost 6 bases and 0 bases, in that order; junction bases with no gene match: 6. This CDR3 contains 16 residues. Germline V gene sequence: CDR1 MDHEN, CDR2 SYDVKM. The CDR3, as DNA: TGTGCCAGCAGAGGGACAGGGTTCGATAGCAATCAGCCCCAGCATTTT. Its protein is CASRGTGFDSNQPQHF. Based on the CDR3 plus reference TRBV28 and TRBJ1-5, the full variable domain is DVKVTQSSRYLVKRTGEKVFLECVQDMDHENMFWYRQDPGLGLRLIYFSYDVKMKEKGDIPEGYSVSREKKERFSLILESASTNQTSMYLCASRGTGFDSNQPQHFGDGTRLSIL.

The genes are TRBV5-1 and TRBJ2-5; D remains unclear. The CDR3 is made up of 13 amino acids. V shed 0 bases and J shed 1 base, with 4 bases lying between them. Germline V CDR1 and CDR2: SGHRS, YFSETQ. The CDR3 DNA follows: TGCGCCAGCAGCTTGGTCTTCCAAGAGACCCAGTACTTC. This codes for CASSLVFQETQYF.

The chain combines TRBV6-5 with TRBJ2-3; no firm D call. Trimming removed 2 bases at V and 5 bases at J, with 14 bases between. Germline CDR1 reads MNHEY; CDR2 reads SVGAGI. The CDR3 sequence is 15 residues long. Written as DNA, the CDR3 is TGTGCCAGCAGTTACGGGCCGCCCTCGAGAGATACGCAGTATTTT. It yields the protein CASSYGPPSRDTQYF.

The rearrangement uses TRBV5-1 and TRBJ2-1; TRBD2 agrees at 8 bases. The ends lost 4 bases at V and 4 bases at J; junction bases unmatched: 16. The CDR3 loop spans 18 amino acids. Germline assignment: CDR1 SGHRS and CDR2 YFSETQ. The CDR3 nucleotides read TGCGCCAGCAGCCCGACCCCCACGGGAGGGTCGGGGTACAATGAGCAGTTCTTC. It is translated as CASSPTPTGGSGYNEQFF.

This chain uses TRBV28 with TRBJ1-6; TRBD1 might be the D (5 bases). From germline, CDR1 is MDHEN and CDR2 SYDVKM. The CDR3 consists of 16 residues. V lost 2 bases to trimming and J lost 5 bases, with 13 bases between them. The CDR3 protein is CASSLIAGPNNSPLHF. The CDR3 nucleotides read TGTGCCAGCAGTTTAATAGCGGGACCGAATAATTCACCCCTCCACTTT.

The rearrangement links TRBV5-1 to TRBJ2-1; 7 bases match TRBD2. The germline gives CDR1 SGHRS, CDR2 YFSETQ. The CDR3 loop spans 16 amino acids. Losses at the gene ends were 4 bases for V and 2 bases for J; bases not matched to a gene: 9. The DNA of the CDR3 is TGCGCCAGCAGCCCCGCGTGGGCGGGGGCCTACAATGAGCAGTTCTTC. Its translation: CASSPAWAGAYNEQFF.